The sample holds one count of the clone carrying this TCR beta chain. Its target is not known. The sample comes from a study of long-term antiretroviral therapy in people with HIV. There are 17 residues in the CDR3. The germline gives CDR1 SGHAT, CDR2 FQNNGV. Trimming at V came to 5 bases and at J to 4 bases, leaving 16 bases not matched to a gene. The assay used was immunoSEQ (version v3.0), run at survey level. The table came from immunoSEQ multiplex PCR; TCRdb's copy has only in-frame clones and leaves some out. In the table there are 25,000 to 35,000 clones, more than 75% of which are singletons. Study results and limitations: Repertoires looked antigen-experienced, with only a slight naive shift after ART. Although diversity increased after ART, it remained lower than in transplant donor controls.

Sequencing was performed on unsorted PBMCs, taken 2 years after starting antiretroviral therapy. The chain combines TRBV11-2 with TRBJ2-7; TRBD1 agrees at 8 bases. The TCR was taken from a man aged 50-60 years with HIV. The CDR3 sequence: CASSPHPVGTGRYEQYF. The CDR3 DNA sequence: TGTGCCAGCAGCCCCCACCCAGTCGGGACAGGTCGTTACGAGCAGTACTTC.